Listed below are T cell receptor beta chains from one sample, sequenced in a study of regulatory T cells in long-lasting Graves disease. From the multiplex PCR reads, TCRdb called clonotypes with MiXCR, one entry per CDR3 protein. Of 400,000 to 600,000 distinct CDR3 sequences in the sample, under 25% were seen once. Sequencing used peripheral blood mononuclear cells (PBMCs), obtained when the disease was refractory, from a patient treated with antithyroid drugs. All receptors come from a female donor with Graves disease. Each CDR3 is given with its conserved first and last residue. Each record gives: D gene, J gene, clone size, V gene, CDR3 protein, CDR3 DNA. A D gene is named only where the DNA matches it firmly. Expanded clones get a size class; other rows say once, few or many, or leave the size out.

>NA|TRBJ2-7|many|TRBV3-1
CASSPDWGRHEQYF
TGTGCCAGCAGCCCCGACTGGGGGAGGCACGAGCAGTACTTC
>NA|TRBJ1-2|many|TRBV27
CASSPPPGGSYGYTF
TGTGCCAGCAGTCCACCACCGGGAGGGAGCTATGGCTACACCTTC
>NA|TRBJ2-1|NA|TRBV20-1
CSARDLQGYSNEQFF
TGCAGTGCTAGAGATCTACAGGGATATTCCAATGAGCAGTTCTTC
>NA|TRBJ2-3|few|TRBV5-6
CASSPGGPGATDTQYF
TGTGCCAGCAGCCCGGGGGGCCCCGGAGCCACAGATACGCAGTATTTT
>TRBD1|TRBJ2-1|NA|TRBV2
CASRWDSANEQFF
TGTGCCAGCCGTTGGGACAGTGCTAATGAGCAGTTCTTC
>TRBD1|TRBJ1-2|many|TRBV28
CASRTAAGQGVEGYTF
TGTGCCAGCAGGACAGCAGCCGGACAGGGGGTAGAGGGCTACACCTTC
>NA|TRBJ1-6|many|TRBV24-1
CATRAGGADSPLHF
TGTGCCACCAGGGCCGGAGGCGCTGATTCACCCCTCCACTTT
>NA|TRBJ2-2|many|TRBV6-1
CASIYRETGELFF
TGTGCCTCGATTTACAGGGAGACCGGGGAGCTGTTTTTT
>TRBD1|TRBJ2-2|few|TRBV20-1
CSARDIGTANTGELFF
TGCAGTGCTAGAGATATCGGGACAGCGAACACCGGGGAGCTGTTTTTT
>TRBD2|TRBJ2-7|many|TRBV19
CASSRTSGIYEQYF
TGTGCCAGTAGTCGGACTAGCGGGATATACGAGCAGTACTTC
>TRBD2|TRBJ2-5|few|TRBV24-1
CATASGREETQYF
TGTGCCACTGCGAGCGGGAGGGAAGAGACCCAGTACTTC
>TRBD1|TRBJ1-4|many|TRBV28
CASRLQGQGSEKLFF
TGTGCCAGCAGATTACAGGGGCAGGGGAGTGAAAAACTGTTTTTT
>TRBD2|TRBJ2-1|NA|TRBV19
CASSRLAGIYNEQFF
TGTGCCAGTAGTAGGCTAGCGGGGATCTACAATGAGCAGTTCTTC
>TRBD1|TRBJ2-1|NA|TRBV2
CASKFRTGTHEQFF
TGTGCCAGCAAGTTCCGGACAGGGACCCATGAGCAGTTCTTC
>NA|TRBJ1-6|NA|TRBV5-1
CASSLQGAGLDNSPLHF
TGCGCCAGCAGCTTACAAGGAGCGGGGCTCGATAATTCACCCCTCCACTTT
>NA|TRBJ1-1|few|TRBV5-1
CASSPQGTMNTEAFF
TGCGCCAGCAGCCCCCAGGGGACTATGAACACTGAAGCTTTCTTT
>NA|TRBJ2-7|few|TRBV27
CASNFGSPPYTQYF
TGTGCCAGCAACTTCGGGTCTCCCCCCTACACGCAGTACTTC
>NA|TRBJ2-5|few|TRBV7-2
CASSLNSALQETQYF
TGTGCCAGCAGCTTAAATAGCGCGCTCCAAGAGACCCAGTACTTC
>TRBD1|TRBJ1-1|many|TRBV6-2/TRBV6-3
CASSYDFSTGENTEAFF
TGTGCCAGCAGTTACGACTTTTCGACAGGGGAGAACACTGAAGCTTTCTTT
>TRBD1|TRBJ2-2|many|TRBV29-1
CSVSPGQGHAGELFF
TGCAGCGTCTCCCCTGGACAGGGCCACGCCGGGGAGCTGTTTTTT
>NA|TRBJ1-2|NA|TRBV11-2
CASSLGGRRDGYTF
TGTGCCAGCAGCTTAGGAGGGCGGAGGGATGGCTACACCTTC
>TRBD1|TRBJ2-7|few|TRBV7-2
CASSLTGTTYEQYF
TGTGCCAGCAGCTTGACAGGGACCACCTACGAGCAGTACTTC
>NA|TRBJ1-5|few|TRBV19
CASSIGGRHSNQPQHF
TGTGCCAGTAGTATAGGGGGACGGCATAGCAATCAGCCCCAGCATTTT
>TRBD1|TRBJ2-7|many|TRBV28
CASSLGPDRANEQYF
TGTGCCAGCAGCCTAGGCCCGGACAGGGCGAACGAGCAGTACTTC
>NA|TRBJ2-5|many|TRBV3-1
CASSEGGTSEETQYF
TGTGCCAGCAGCGAAGGCGGGACTTCTGAAGAGACCCAGTACTTC
>TRBD1|TRBJ2-7|many|TRBV10-3
CAISSGQGSYEQYF
TGTGCCATCAGTAGCGGACAGGGTTCCTACGAGCAGTACTTC
>NA|TRBJ1-2|NA|TRBV20-1
CSARDSATPRDYGYTF
TGCAGTGCTAGAGACTCCGCTACCCCACGGGACTATGGCTACACCTTC
>NA|TRBJ2-2|NA|TRBV5-1
CASSLGTATGELFF
TGCGCCAGCAGCCTCGGGACGGCCACCGGGGAGCTGTTTTTT
>TRBD2|TRBJ2-7|many|TRBV12-3/TRBV12-4
CASSTDGTIYEQYF
TGTGCCAGCAGTACGGACGGGACTATATACGAGCAGTACTTC
>TRBD1|TRBJ1-6|few|TRBV28
CASRQTGTGFSPLHF
TGTGCCAGCAGGCAAACCGGGACAGGATTTTCACCCCTCCACTTT
>TRBD1|TRBJ2-5|many|TRBV6-1
CASSPDGTGDQETQYF
TGTGCCAGCAGTCCCGACGGGACAGGGGACCAAGAGACCCAGTACTTC
>NA|TRBJ1-6|NA|TRBV7-8
CASSLGGSNSPLHF
TGTGCCAGCAGCTTAGGGGGATCCAATTCACCCCTCCACTTT
>TRBD2|TRBJ2-1|NA|TRBV29-1
CSEKTRPGLAGGGEQFF
TGCAGCGAAAAAACCCGTCCGGGACTAGCGGGGGGAGGGGAGCAGTTCTTC
>TRBD1|TRBJ2-7|many|TRBV11-2
CASSLGQGAEQYF
TGTGCCAGCAGCTTGGGACAGGGGGCGGAGCAGTACTTC
>NA|TRBJ1-5|many|TRBV10-3
CAISEDRGDSQPQHF
TGTGCCATCAGTGAGGACAGAGGTGATAGCCAGCCCCAGCATTTT
>NA|TRBJ1-5|NA|TRBV19
CASKVGTYSNQPQHF
TGTGCCAGTAAAGTGGGCACTTATAGCAATCAGCCCCAGCATTTT
>TRBD2|TRBJ2-7|few|TRBV4-3
CASSQDWSGTSYEQYF
TGCGCCAGCAGCCAAGACTGGAGCGGGACTTCCTACGAGCAGTACTTC
>TRBD1|TRBJ2-5|many|TRBV29-1
CSVWDRSETQYF
TGCAGCGTTTGGGACAGGTCGGAGACCCAGTACTTC
>TRBD2|TRBJ2-1|once|TRBV28
CASTMGQLAGLNEQFF
TGTGCCAGCACTATGGGCCAACTAGCGGGTCTCAATGAGCAGTTCTTC
>NA|TRBJ1-1|few|TRBV19
CASSITGGPEAFF
TGTGCCAGTAGTATTACGGGGGGCCCTGAAGCTTTCTTT
>TRBD1|TRBJ1-2|NA|TRBV4-1
CASSRITGVYGYTF
TGCGCCAGCAGCCGAATCACAGGGGTATATGGCTACACCTTC
>TRBD2|TRBJ2-2|few|TRBV9
CASSYSGGSTGELFF
TGTGCCAGCAGTTATAGCGGGGGGAGCACCGGGGAGCTGTTTTTT
>NA|TRBJ1-1|few|TRBV4-3
CATSLEGGVSAEAFF
TGCGCCACTTCGCTCGAGGGGGGAGTGTCGGCTGAAGCTTTCTTT
>TRBD1|TRBJ2-1|NA|TRBV24-1
CATGYRGYNEQFF
TGTGCCACCGGATACAGGGGTTATAATGAGCAGTTCTTC
>TRBD1|TRBJ1-1|many|TRBV11-2
CASSQDRVEAFF
TGTGCCAGCAGCCAAGACAGGGTTGAAGCTTTCTTT
>NA|TRBJ2-2|NA|TRBV6-2/TRBV6-3
CASTAIYTGELFF
TGTGCCAGCACCGCAATATACACCGGGGAGCTGTTTTTT
>NA|TRBJ2-3|once|TRBV11-3
CASRRGTDTQYF
TGTGCCAGCAGGAGAGGCACAGATACGCAGTATTTT
>NA|TRBJ1-5|NA|TRBV20-1
CSARGTQVPQGNQPQHF
TGCAGTGCTAGAGGGACTCAAGTACCTCAGGGCAATCAGCCCCAGCATTTT
>NA|TRBJ2-2|NA|TRBV29-1
CSVGRGTGTGELFF
TGCAGCGTTGGCAGGGGCACGGGCACCGGGGAGCTGTTTTTT
>NA|TRBJ1-1|many|TRBV28
CASSYSWNTEAFF
TGTGCCAGCAGTTACTCTTGGAACACTGAAGCTTTCTTT
>TRBD1|TRBJ2-5|once|TRBV7-6
CASSPPYRQGVLFAETQYF
TGTGCCAGCAGCCCACCCTACCGACAGGGCGTTTTGTTCGCGGAGACCCAGTACTTC
>TRBD1|TRBJ2-7|many|TRBV28
CASSPQGGHEQYF
TGTGCCAGCAGTCCACAGGGGGGTCACGAGCAGTACTTC
>TRBD1|TRBJ1-2|few|TRBV6-1
CASRDSLYGYTF
TGTGCCAGCCGGGACAGCCTCTATGGCTACACCTTC